This T cell receptor beta chain originates from a study of blood T cell repertoires in COVID-19. For the study at large: Researchers got acute and convalescent COVID-19 samples from the United States, Italy and Spain. PBMCs, B-cell-depleted T cells, or T cells were the source of the cDNA or gDNA that made up the material.

Here immunoSEQ multiplex PCR was the method, and the copy in TCRdb shows in-frame clones only, minus some. The profile covers about 100,000 clones, with roughly 79% appearing a single time and around 10% taken by the ten largest. The V gene lost 11 bases and the J gene lost 2 bases, with 16 bases spanning the gap. Looked up from germline, CDR1 is MNHEY and CDR2 is SVGAGI. CDR3 length equals 14 residues. The sequence was obtained from a woman aged 70-85 years with acute or convalescent COVID-19. The sequenced sample was peripheral blood. The V gene is TRBV6-5, the J gene TRBJ1-5; the D gene is possibly TRBD1 (5 bases). The CDR3: CASRGSVGNQPQHF. DNA for the CDR3: TGTGCCTCCCGGGGGAGTGTTGGCAATCAGCCCCAGCATTTT.